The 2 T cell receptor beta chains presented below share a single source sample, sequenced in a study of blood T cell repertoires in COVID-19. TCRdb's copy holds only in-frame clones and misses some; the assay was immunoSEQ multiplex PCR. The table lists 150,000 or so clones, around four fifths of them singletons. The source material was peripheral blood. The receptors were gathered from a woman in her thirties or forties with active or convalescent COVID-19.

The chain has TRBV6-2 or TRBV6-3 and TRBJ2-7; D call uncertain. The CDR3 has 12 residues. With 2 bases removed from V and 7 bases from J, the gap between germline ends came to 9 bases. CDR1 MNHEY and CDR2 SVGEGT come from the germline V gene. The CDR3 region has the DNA TGTGCCAGCAGTTACCACCCCCGGGAGCAGTACTTC. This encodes CASSYHPREQYF.

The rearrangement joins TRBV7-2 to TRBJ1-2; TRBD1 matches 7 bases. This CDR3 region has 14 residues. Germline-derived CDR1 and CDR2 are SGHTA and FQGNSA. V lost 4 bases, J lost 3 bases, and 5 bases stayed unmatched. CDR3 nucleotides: TGTGCCAGCAGCTCGGCGGGACAGCACTATGGCTACACCTTC. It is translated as CASSSAGQHYGYTF.